This T cell receptor (beta chain) was documented in a study of radiation and T cells in renal cell carcinoma. Germline CDR1 is SEHNR and CDR2 is FQNEAQ (reference sequence). Trimming pared 3 bases from V and 6 bases from J, leaving 13 bases between. The CDR3 is 14 residues long. Generated by immunoSEQ multiplex PCR, the TCRdb table keeps only in-frame clones and is missing some. The sample has 120,000 to 150,000 clones, around 78% seen once. As for time point: baseline pretreatment blood. Treatment defined: 15 Gy SBRT to primary tumor, nephrectomy 4 weeks later. Radiation-treated patients gave blood at baseline, week 2 and week 4.

This chain joins TRBV7-9 and TRBJ2-3; D may correspond to TRBD1 or TRBD2 (5 bases each). The clonotype originates from a woman between 45 and 60 years old with renal cell carcinoma. The sequences come from blood, collected from a patient whose treatment included radiotherapy and nephrectomy. The CDR3 is CASSLGPSGDTQYF. CDR3 nucleotide sequence: TGTGCCAGCAGCTTGGGACCGTCAGGGGATACGCAGTATTTT.